This T cell receptor beta chain is drawn from a study of T cells in Graves' hyperthyroidism and ophthalmopathy. Details on this clonotype: This may be a read error, as it is one base from a much larger clone.

Amplification targeted TCR beta CDR3 regions from RNA transcripts. HTBI primers were the set used in a first-round RT-PCR of the TCR CDR3. TCRdb re-called the multiplex PCR reads through MiXCR, storing one row per CDR3 protein. The sample lists about 400,000 distinct CDR3 sequences, around 14% occurring once. Recently diagnosed hyperthyroidism of less than 2 months' duration affected patients aged 18 to 65. Patients having uncontrolled infection, another autoimmune disease, pregnancy or lactation were not included. Trimming removed 5 bases from V and 8 bases from J; junction bases left unmatched: 23. The CDR3 has 17 residues. Germline assignment: CDR1 DFQATT and CDR2 SNEGSKA (reference sequence).

This TCR was recovered from a woman aged 18-35 years with Graves' hyperthyroidism. The specimen sequenced was blood. The chain recombines TRBV20-1 with TRBJ2-7; TRBD2 aligns across 8 bases. The CDR3 is CSARKRGPNFLAYKQYF. In nucleotides, the CDR3 is TGCAGTGCTCGAAAGCGGGGGCCCAATTTTCTTGCATACAAGCAGTACTTC.